This T cell receptor beta chain came from a study of breast tumors, draining lymph nodes, adjacent tissues. Study-wide results and caveats: Most tumor T cells seemingly derive from lymph node, then expand in tumor. Data only fit, rather than demonstrated, lymph node origin of most tumor T cells.

MiXCR was run by TCRdb on the multiplex PCR reads, yielding one entry per CDR3 protein. The sample has 270,000 or so distinct CDR3 sequences, 30% seen once. The CDR3 has 14 amino acids. The V and J ends lost 6 bases and 8 bases, in that order; junction bases with no gene match: 9. The sample holds many counts of this clonotype. Antigen specificity is unknown. The lymph nodes were axillary draining lymph nodes from breast cancer patients. The receptor comes from a female donor with breast cancer. Some clones in this sample may be carry-over from other donors' samples. The sample comprised axillary lymph node tissue. The rearrangement uses TRBV12-3 or TRBV12-4 and TRBJ1-4, with 7 bases lining up with TRBD1. CDR3 protein: CASRYSGGNEKLFF. The CDR3 DNA sequence: TGTGCCAGCAGATACTCAGGGGGGAACGAAAAACTGTTTTTT.